In this sample, the clone carrying this T cell receptor beta chain turned up a few times. Its target is not known. Germline lookup yields CDR1 SGHNT and CDR2 YYREEE (reference sequence). Trimming stripped 2 bases from V and 2 bases from J, with 17 bases between. This CDR3 contains 17 residues. Multiplex touch-down PCR with TRB-A/B primers amplified rearranged V-D-J TRB sequences. TCRdb called the multiplex PCR reads again in MiXCR, with one record for every CDR3 protein. The table lists fewer than 12,000 distinct CDR3 sequences, roughly a third of them singletons, with more than 3% in the top ten. The data were taken from a study of T cell repertoires in aging, cancer and after chemotherapy. The template was genomic DNA from peripheral blood, not RNA. The study's findings and limits: Across the chemotherapy interval, each cancer cohort showed higher median generation probability, suggesting thymic rebound.

The sequence was collected from a human donor in good health. This rearrangement joins TRBV5-4 to TRBJ2-1, with a possible D match to TRBD2 (6 bases). Sequencing input: blood. The chain's CDR3 is CASSLAEGLGAYNEQFF. CDR3 DNA sequence: TGTGCCAGCAGCTTAGCGGAGGGGCTTGGCGCCTACAATGAGCAGTTCTTC.